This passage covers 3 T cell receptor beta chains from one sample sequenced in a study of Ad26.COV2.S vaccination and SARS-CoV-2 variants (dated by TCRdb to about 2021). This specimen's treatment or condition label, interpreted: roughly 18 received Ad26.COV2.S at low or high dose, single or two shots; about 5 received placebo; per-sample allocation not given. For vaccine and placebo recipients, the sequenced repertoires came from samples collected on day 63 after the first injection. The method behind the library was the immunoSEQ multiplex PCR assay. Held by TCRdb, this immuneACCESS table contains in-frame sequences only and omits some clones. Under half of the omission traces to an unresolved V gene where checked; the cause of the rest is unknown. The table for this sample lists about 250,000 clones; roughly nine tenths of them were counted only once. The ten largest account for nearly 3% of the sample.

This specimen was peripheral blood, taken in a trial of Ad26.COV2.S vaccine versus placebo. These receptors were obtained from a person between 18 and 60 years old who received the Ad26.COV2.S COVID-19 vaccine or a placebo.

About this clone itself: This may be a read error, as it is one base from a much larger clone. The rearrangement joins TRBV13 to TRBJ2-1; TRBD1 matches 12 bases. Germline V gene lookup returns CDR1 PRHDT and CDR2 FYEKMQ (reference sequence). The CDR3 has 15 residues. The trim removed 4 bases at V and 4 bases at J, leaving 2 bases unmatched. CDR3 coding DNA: TGTGCCAGCAGCTCGGGACAGGGGGCATACAATGAGCAGTTCTTC. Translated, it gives CASSSGQGAYNEQFF.

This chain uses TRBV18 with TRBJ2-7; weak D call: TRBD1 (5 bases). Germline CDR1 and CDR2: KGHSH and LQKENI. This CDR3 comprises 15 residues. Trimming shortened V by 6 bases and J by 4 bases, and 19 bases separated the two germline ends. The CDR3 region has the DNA TGTGCCAGCTCCCCTCCAGGGCCCTCCTTTTACGAGCAGTACTTC. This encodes CASSPPGPSFYEQYF.

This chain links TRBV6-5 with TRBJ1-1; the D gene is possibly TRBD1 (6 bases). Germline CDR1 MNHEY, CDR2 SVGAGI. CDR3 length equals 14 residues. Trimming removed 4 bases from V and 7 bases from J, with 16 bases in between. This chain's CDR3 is CASSSQGRLGEAFF. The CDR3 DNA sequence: TGTGCCAGCAGTTCGCAGGGGCGTCTGGGTGAAGCTTTCTTT.